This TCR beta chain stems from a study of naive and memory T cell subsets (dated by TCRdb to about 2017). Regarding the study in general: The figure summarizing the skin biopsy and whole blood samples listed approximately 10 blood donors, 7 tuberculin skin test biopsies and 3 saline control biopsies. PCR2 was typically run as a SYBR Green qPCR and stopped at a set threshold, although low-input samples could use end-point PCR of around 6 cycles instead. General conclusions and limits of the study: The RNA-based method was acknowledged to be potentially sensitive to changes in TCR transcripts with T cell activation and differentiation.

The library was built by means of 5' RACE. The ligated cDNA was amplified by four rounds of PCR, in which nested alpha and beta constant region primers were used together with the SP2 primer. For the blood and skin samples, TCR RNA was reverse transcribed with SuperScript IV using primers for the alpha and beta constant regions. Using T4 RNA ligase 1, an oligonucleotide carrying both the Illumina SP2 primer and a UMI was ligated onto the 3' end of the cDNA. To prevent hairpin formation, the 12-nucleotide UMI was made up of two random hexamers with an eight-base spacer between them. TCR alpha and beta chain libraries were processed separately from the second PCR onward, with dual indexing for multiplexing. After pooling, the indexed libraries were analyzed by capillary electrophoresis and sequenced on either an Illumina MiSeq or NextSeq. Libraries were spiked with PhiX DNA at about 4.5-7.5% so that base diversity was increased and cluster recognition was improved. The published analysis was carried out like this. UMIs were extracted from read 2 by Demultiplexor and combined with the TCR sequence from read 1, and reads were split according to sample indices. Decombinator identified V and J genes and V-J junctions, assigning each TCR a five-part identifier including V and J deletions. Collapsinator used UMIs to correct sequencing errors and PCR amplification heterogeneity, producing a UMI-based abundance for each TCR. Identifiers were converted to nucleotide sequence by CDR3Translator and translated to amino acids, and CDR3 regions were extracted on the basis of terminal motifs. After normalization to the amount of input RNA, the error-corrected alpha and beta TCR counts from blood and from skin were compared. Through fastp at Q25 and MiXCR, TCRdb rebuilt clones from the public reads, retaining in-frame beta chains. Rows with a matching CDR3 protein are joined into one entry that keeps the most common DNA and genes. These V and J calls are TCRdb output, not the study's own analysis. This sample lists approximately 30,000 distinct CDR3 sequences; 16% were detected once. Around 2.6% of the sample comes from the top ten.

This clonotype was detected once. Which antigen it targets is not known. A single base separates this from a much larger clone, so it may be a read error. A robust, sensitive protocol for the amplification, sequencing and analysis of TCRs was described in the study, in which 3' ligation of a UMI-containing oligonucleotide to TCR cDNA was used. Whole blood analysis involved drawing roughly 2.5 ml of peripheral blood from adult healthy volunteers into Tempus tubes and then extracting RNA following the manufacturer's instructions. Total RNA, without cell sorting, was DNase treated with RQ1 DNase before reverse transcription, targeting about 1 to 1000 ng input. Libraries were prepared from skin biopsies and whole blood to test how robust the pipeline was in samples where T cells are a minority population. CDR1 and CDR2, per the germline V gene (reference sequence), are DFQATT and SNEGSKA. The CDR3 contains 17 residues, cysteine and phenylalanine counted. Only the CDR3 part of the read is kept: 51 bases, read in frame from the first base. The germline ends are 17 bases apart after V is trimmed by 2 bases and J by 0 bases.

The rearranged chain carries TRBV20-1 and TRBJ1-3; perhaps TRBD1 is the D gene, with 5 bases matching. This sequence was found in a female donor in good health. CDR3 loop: CSARPKNRQLSGNTIYF. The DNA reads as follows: TGCAGTGCTAGACCCAAGAACAGGCAGCTCTCTGGAAACACCATATATTTT.